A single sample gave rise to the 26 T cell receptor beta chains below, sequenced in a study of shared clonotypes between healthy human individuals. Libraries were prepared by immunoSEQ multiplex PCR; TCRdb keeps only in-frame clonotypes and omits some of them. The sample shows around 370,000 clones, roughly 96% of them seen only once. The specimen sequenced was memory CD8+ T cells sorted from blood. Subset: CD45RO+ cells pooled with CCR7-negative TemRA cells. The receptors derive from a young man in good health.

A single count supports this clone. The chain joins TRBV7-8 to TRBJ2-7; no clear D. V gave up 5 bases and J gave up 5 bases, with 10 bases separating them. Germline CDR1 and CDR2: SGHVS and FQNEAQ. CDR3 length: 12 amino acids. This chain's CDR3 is CASSAIIHEQYF. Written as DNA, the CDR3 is TGTGCCAGCAGCGCCATTATCCACGAGCAGTACTTC. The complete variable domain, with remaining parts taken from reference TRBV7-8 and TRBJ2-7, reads GAGVSQSPRYKVAKRGQDVALRCDPISGHVSLFWYQQALGQGPEFLTYFQNEAQLDKSGLPSDRFFAERPEGSVSTLKIQRTQQEDSAVYLCASSAIIHEQYFGPGTRLTVT.

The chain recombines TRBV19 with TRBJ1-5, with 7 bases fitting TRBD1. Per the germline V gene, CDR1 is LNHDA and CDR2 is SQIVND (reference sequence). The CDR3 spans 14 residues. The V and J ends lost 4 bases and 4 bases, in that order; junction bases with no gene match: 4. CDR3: CASSKQGGNQPQHF. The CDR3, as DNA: TGTGCCAGTAGTAAGCAGGGGGGGAATCAGCCCCAGCATTTT.

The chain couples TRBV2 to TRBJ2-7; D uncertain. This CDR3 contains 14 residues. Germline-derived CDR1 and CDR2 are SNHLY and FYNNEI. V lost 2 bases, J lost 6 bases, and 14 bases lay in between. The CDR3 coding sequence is TGTGCCAGCAGTGAAAAAACTTCGGTCGGCGAGCAGTACTTC. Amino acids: CASSEKTSVGEQYF.

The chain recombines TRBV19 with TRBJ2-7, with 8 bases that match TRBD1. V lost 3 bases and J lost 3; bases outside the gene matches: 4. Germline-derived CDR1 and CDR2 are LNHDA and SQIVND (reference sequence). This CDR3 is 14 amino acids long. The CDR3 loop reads CASSIQGAIYEQYF. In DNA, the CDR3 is TGTGCCAGTAGTATCCAGGGGGCAATCTACGAGCAGTACTTC.

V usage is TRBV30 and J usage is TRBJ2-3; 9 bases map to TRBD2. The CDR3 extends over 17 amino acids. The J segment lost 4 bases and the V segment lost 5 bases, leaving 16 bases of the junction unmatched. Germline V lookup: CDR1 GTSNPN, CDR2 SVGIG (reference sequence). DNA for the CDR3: TGTGCCTGGGACATTGTAGCGGGGGAGGGGCGGGCAGATACGCAGTATTTT. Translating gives CAWDIVAGEGRADTQYF.

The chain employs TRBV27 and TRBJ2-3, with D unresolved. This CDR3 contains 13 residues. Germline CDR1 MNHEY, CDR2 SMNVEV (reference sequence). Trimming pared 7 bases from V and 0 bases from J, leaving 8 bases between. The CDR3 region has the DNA TGTGCCAGCATGGGATTTAGCACAGATACGCAGTATTTT. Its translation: CASMGFSTDTQYF.

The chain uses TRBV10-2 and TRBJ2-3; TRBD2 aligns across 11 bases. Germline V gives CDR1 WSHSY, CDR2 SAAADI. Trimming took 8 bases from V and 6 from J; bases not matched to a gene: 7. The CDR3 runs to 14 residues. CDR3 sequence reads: CASSVAGGPDTQYF. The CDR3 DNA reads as TGCGCCAGCTCAGTAGCGGGAGGGCCGGATACGCAGTATTTT.

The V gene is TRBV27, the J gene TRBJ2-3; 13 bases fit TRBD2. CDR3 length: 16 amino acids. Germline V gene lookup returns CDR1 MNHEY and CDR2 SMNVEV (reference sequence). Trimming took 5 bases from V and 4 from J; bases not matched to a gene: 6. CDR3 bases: TGTGCCAGCAGTAAACCGGGACTAGCGGGATCAGATACGCAGTATTTT. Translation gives CASSKPGLAGSDTQYF.

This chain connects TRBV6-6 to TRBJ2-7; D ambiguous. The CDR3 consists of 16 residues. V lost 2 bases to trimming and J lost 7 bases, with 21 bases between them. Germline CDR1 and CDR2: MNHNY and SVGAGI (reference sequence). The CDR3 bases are TGTGCCAGCAGTTACAACCGCTTAGATCTTACTCTGGAGCAGTACTTC. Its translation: CASSYNRLDLTLEQYF.

The CDR3 DNA reads TGTGCCAGCAGCCAAGATACGGCGGGAGATTACTACGAGCAGTACTTC. Translating gives CASSQDTAGDYYEQYF. The chain uses TRBV4-2 and TRBJ2-7; TRBD2 matches at 7 bases. CDR1 is LGHNA and CDR2 is YNFKEQ in the germline V gene. This CDR3 spans 16 amino acids. J gave up 3 bases and V 0 bases, and 8 bases lay outside the gene matches.

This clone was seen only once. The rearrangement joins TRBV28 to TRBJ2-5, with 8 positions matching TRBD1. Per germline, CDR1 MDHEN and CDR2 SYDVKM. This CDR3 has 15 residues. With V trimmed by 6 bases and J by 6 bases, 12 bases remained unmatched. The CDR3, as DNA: TGTGCCAGCAGGCACCTCAGGACAGGGATAAAGACCCAGTACTTC. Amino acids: CASRHLRTGIKTQYF.

The CDR3 nucleotides are TGTGCCTGGAGTAGGACAGGTACAAACTCTGGGGCCAACGTCCTGACTTTC. Its protein is CAWSRTGTNSGANVLTF. J is TRBJ2-6 and V is TRBV30; 7 bases line up with TRBD1. Germline lookup yields CDR1 GTSNPN and CDR2 SVGIG (reference sequence). Losses at the gene ends were 2 bases for V and 0 bases for J; bases not matched to a gene: 7. This CDR3 is built from 17 residues.

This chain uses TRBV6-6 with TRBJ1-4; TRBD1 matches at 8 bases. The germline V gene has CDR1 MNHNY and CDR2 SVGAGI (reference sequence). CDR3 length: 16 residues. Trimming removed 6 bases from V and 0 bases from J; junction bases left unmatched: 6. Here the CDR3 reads CASSRDRRATNEKLFF. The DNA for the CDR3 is TGTGCCAGCAGCCGGGACAGGAGAGCAACTAATGAAAAACTGTTTTTT.

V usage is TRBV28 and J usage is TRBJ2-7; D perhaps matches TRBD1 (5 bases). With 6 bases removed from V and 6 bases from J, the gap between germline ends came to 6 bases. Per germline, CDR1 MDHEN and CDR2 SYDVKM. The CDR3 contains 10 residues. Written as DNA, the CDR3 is TGTGCCAGCAGCCAGGGCGAGCAGTACTTC. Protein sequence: CASSQGEQYF.

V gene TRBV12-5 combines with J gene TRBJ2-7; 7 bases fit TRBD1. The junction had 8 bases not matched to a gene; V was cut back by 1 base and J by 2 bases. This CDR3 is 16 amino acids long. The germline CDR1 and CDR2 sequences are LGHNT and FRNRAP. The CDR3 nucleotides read TGTGCTAGTGGTTTGGAGGGACAGCGAACCCCCTACGAGCAGTACTTC. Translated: CASGLEGQRTPYEQYF.

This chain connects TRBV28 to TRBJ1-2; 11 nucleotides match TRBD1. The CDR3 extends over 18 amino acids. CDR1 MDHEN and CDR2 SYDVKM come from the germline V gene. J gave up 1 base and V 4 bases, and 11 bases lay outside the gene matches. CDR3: CASSSPGTGGVGNYGYTF. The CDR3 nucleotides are TGTGCCAGCAGTTCTCCCGGGACAGGGGGAGTGGGTAACTATGGCTACACCTTC.

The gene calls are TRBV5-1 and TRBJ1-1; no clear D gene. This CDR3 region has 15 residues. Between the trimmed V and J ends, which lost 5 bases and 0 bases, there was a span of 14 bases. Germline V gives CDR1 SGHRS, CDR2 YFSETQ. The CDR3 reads CASRLDPAMNTEAFF. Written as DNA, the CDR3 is TGCGCCAGCAGACTTGACCCAGCCATGAACACTGAAGCTTTCTTT.

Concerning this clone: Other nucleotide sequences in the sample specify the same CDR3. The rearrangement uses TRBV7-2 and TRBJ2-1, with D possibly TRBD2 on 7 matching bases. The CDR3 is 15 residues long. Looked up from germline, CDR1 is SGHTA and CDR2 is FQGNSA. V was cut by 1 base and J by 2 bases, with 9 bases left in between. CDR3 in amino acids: CASSLGGGTYNEQFF. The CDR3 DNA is TGTGCCAGCAGCTTAGGGGGGGGCACCTACAATGAGCAGTTCTTC.

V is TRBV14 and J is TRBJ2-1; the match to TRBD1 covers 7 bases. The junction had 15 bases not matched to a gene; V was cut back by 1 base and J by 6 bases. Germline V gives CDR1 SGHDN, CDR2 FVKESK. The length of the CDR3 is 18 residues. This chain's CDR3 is CASSQVPKLSRTGNEQFF. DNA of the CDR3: TGTGCCAGCAGCCAAGTACCCAAATTGAGCAGGACAGGCAATGAGCAGTTCTTC.

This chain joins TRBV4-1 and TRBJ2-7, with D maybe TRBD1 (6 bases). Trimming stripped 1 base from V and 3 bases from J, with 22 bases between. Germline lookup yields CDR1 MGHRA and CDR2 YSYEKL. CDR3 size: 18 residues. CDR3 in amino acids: CASSQVYVFGQQGYEQYF. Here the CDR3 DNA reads TGCGCCAGCAGCCAAGTTTATGTTTTTGGACAGCAAGGCTACGAGCAGTACTTC.

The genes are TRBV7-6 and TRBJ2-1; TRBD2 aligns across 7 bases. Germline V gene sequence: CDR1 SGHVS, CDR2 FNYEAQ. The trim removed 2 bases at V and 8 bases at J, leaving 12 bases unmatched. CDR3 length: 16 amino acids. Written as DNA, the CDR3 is TGTGCCAGCAGCTTAACTTGGACTAGGCAGATCGATGAGCAGTTCTTC. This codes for CASSLTWTRQIDEQFF. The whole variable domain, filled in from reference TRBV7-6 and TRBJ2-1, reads GAGVSQSPRYKVTKRGQDVALRCDPISGHVSLYWYRQALGQGPEFLTYFNYEAQQDKSGLPNDRFSAERPEGSISTLTIQRTEQRDSAMYRCASSLTWTRQIDEQFFGPGTRLTVL.

The CDR3 protein is CASSSGTFTDTQYF. As DNA, the CDR3 is TGTGCCAGCAGTTCAGGGACCTTCACAGATACGCAGTATTTT. The rearrangement uses TRBV28 and TRBJ2-3; D tentatively reads TRBD1 or TRBD2 (5 bases each). The CDR3 totals 14 residues. Germline V gives CDR1 MDHEN, CDR2 SYDVKM. The germline V and J ends were trimmed by 4 bases and 2 bases, with 10 bases remaining between them.

The CDR3 region is CATSPGQGGAVKNYEQYF. In DNA form, the CDR3 reads TGTGCCACCTCACCGGGACAGGGGGGAGCGGTGAAGAACTACGAGCAGTACTTC. The rearrangement links TRBV19 to TRBJ2-7; 11 bases line up with TRBD1. J lost 3 bases, V lost 10 bases, and 20 bases had no gene match. Germline V CDR1 and CDR2: LNHDA, SQIVND (reference sequence). This CDR3 has 18 amino acids.

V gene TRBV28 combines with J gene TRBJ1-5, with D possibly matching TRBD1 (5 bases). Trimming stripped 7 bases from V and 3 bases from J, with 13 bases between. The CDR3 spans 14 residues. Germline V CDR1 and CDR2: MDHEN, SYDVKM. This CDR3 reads CASTLIRVNQPQHF. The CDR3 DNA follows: TGTGCCAGCACTCTTATCAGGGTCAATCAGCCCCAGCATTTT.

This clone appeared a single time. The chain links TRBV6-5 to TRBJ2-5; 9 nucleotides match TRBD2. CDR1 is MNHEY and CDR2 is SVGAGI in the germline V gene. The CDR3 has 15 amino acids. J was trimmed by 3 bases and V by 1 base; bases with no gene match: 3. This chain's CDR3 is CASSYYSSGKETQYF. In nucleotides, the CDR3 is TGTGCCAGCAGTTACTATTCTAGCGGGAAAGAGACCCAGTACTTC.

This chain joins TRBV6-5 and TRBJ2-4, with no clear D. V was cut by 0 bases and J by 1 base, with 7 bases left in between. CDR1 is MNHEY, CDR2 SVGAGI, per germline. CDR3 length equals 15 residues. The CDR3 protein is CASSYSIGAKNIQYF. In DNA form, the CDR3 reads TGTGCCAGCAGTTACTCGATCGGGGCCAAAAACATTCAGTACTTC.